What follows describes a single TCR beta chain. Its antigen remains undetermined. No much larger clone exists at a distance of one base, and base qualities are not known. Interpreted using the paper, the time point label stands for: pre-treatment sample, taken before nivolumab and TIL therapy. Adults with stage 4 NSCLC were enrolled from October 2017 to early 2020 in a dual-center phase I trial. Samples came from a single-arm, open-label phase I trial of tumor-infiltrating lymphocyte therapy with nivolumab in advanced non-small cell lung cancer. Blood mononuclear cells from EDTA tubes were isolated by Ficoll gradient, snap-frozen as pellets, and DNA was extracted with a Qiagen mini-prep kit. This specimen belongs to a study of TIL therapy for anti-PD-1-resistant metastatic lung cancer (dated by TCRdb to about 2021). Context from the whole study: Tumors were harvested prior to any PD-1/PD-L1 blockade, after which nivolumab was administered to patients, and lymphodepletion, expanded TIL infusion and IL-2 were given to patients who progressed. Among the enrolled patients, the median age was about 52 years (range about 38-85), and the median tumor PD-L1 proportion score was more than 4.5%. The cohort was predominantly lung adenocarcinoma, with a handful of EGFR-mutant and two ALK-rearranged tumors, and half of patients were current or former smokers. T cell receptor beta sequencing of tumor and peripheral blood served to follow clonotypes across the tumor, the expanded TIL product, and serial blood samples. Across the cohort, whole-exome sequencing showed a median non-synonymous tumor mutation burden of around 1.4 mutations per megabase.

The research as a whole found: The study protocol defined all tumor marker inferences as exploratory. Clonotypes from the infused TIL partially replaced the baseline peripheral repertoire and then declined over months, and persistence showed no apparent association with response. The cohort was highly selected, including more treatment-naive, never-smoker and oncogene-addicted patients than is typical, which limits generalizability.

The immunoSEQ v3 hsTCRB kit was used to amplify TCR beta CDR3 regions from genomic DNA through bias-controlled multiplex PCR. The TCR libraries were sequenced on an Illumina NextSeq 500 to 2 million to 2.5 million read pairs for survey level or about 4.5-6 million read pairs for deep level. Per the authors' processing: V, D and J genes were assigned, non-productive sequences were removed, and clonality was reported by immunoSEQ Analyzer software. Repertoires of infused TIL and blood were compared using productive Simpson clonality and the Morisita overlap index of productive TRB rearrangements. Absolute clonotype counts in blood were estimated as lymphocyte count times CD3+ fraction times the clone's productive frequency. Sourced from immuneACCESS, this table was stored by TCRdb with only in-frame sequences that have V and J called. A share of the clones is absent; for the studies checked, an unresolved V gene accounts for under half, and the remainder has no known explanation. V and J calls and clone size are copied from that table; D and trimming were computed from the DNA. A total of tens of thousands of clones appear in this sample, 69% of them only once. About 6.3% of the sample is in the top ten clones.

The germline V gene sets CDR1 to SGHRS and CDR2 to YFSETQ. V loses 3 bases, J loses 0 bases, and the germline ends lie 6 bases apart. The CDR3 covers 13 residues, taking in both the cysteine and the phenylalanine. CDR3 DNA is the only sequence kept; it has 39 bases, read in frame from the first base. Sequenced material: blood, taken at baseline. The chain was built from TRBV5-1 and TRBJ1-1; no D segment can be confidently identified. The clonotype originates from a person aged 30 to 80 with non-small cell lung cancer. The nucleotide sequence is given as TGCGCCAGCAGCTACGATATGAACACTGAAGCTTTCTTT. This encodes CASSYDMNTEAFF.